These 17 T cell receptor beta chains came from one sample sequenced in a study of cytomegalovirus exposure and HLA in healthy donors. The repertoire was sequenced with immunoSEQ multiplex PCR; TCRdb's copy has only in-frame clones and lacks some. Of 71,000 or so clones in the sample, around 95% are singletons; the top ten hold more than 1.2%. Sequencing was carried out using PBMCs. These receptors came from a man younger than 35 in good health and CMV-seropositive.

The chain is built from TRBV7-9 and TRBJ1-1, with D perhaps matching TRBD1 (5 bases). The V gene lost 1 base and the J gene lost 1 base, with 10 bases spanning the gap. Germline V gives CDR1 SEHNR, CDR2 FQNEAQ (reference sequence). The CDR3 loop spans 15 amino acids. The CDR3, as DNA: TGTGCCAGCAGCTTAGAGGGTAGGGGGAACACTGAAGCTTTCTTT. It yields the protein CASSLEGRGNTEAFF.

This chain uses TRBV7-9 with TRBJ2-1; 12 bases match TRBD2. Germline CDR1 and CDR2: SEHNR and FQNEAQ (reference sequence). The CDR3 extends over 15 amino acids. V trimming: 5 bases; J trimming: 5 bases; junction bases outside the gene matches: 4. DNA of the CDR3: TGTGCCAGCAGCGCGACTAGCGGGAGACACAATGAGCAGTTCTTC. Protein product: CASSATSGRHNEQFF.

The chain carries TRBV18 and TRBJ2-3; 7 nucleotides match TRBD2. Germline V gene sequence: CDR1 KGHSH, CDR2 LQKENI. J lost 4 bases, V lost 2 bases, and 3 bases had no gene match. The CDR3 contains 14 residues. In DNA form, the CDR3 reads TGTGCCAGCTCACCAGCGGGAGTTTCAGATACGCAGTATTTT. Its translation: CASSPAGVSDTQYF.

V gene TRBV29-1 combines with J gene TRBJ2-5; D possibly corresponds to TRBD1 (5 bases). V was trimmed by 6 bases and J by 5 bases, leaving 13 bases between them. The CDR3 has 12 amino acids. Germline assignment: CDR1 SQVTM and CDR2 ANQGSEA. The CDR3 DNA follows: TGCAGCGTGGCCAGGGAAGCGGAGACCCAGTACTTC. Translated: CSVAREAETQYF. The whole variable domain, remainder taken from reference TRBV29-1 and TRBJ2-5, is SAVISQKPSRDICQRGTSLTIQCQVDSQVTMMFWYRQQPGQSLTLIATANQGSEATYESGFVIDKFPISRPNLTFSTLTVSNMSPEDSSIYLCSVAREAETQYFGPGTRLLVL.

The chain carries TRBV19 and TRBJ1-5; 7 bases are shared with TRBD1. CDR3 length: 13 amino acids. Germline lookup yields CDR1 LNHDA and CDR2 SQIVND (reference sequence). V was pared by 6 bases and J by 1 base, with 0 bases of the junction left unmatched. The CDR3 DNA reads TGTGCCAGTAGCAGGGGGAGCAATCAGCCCCAGCATTTT. Translated: CASSRGSNQPQHF.

This clone was seen once. The chain couples TRBV4-1 to TRBJ2-1; D is perhaps TRBD2 (6 bases). Trimming removed 4 bases from V and 6 bases from J, with 13 bases in between. CDR3 length equals 14 residues. Germline CDR1 reads MGHRA; CDR2 reads YSYEKL. Here the CDR3 DNA reads TGCGCCAGCAGCCTAAGGTCTAGCGCCAATGAGCAGTTCTTC. Residues: CASSLRSSANEQFF.

V gene TRBV4-2 combines with J gene TRBJ2-5; 12 bases map to TRBD2. The CDR3 runs to 17 residues. J lost 5 bases, V lost 0 bases, and 7 bases had no gene match. The germline CDR1 and CDR2 sequences are LGHNA and YNFKEQ. The CDR3 loop reads CASSQDTLAGGPETQYF. The CDR3 DNA reads as TGTGCCAGCAGCCAAGATACCCTAGCGGGGGGGCCCGAGACCCAGTACTTC.

The CDR3 sequence is CSVETVDYGYTF. DNA of the CDR3: TGCAGCGTCGAAACAGTAGACTATGGCTACACCTTC. The J gene is TRBJ1-2, the V gene TRBV29-1; D uncertain. CDR3 size: 12 residues. From germline, CDR1 is SQVTM and CDR2 ANQGSEA. Trimming removed 6 bases at V and 3 bases at J, with 11 bases between.

The chain recombines TRBV4-1 with TRBJ1-1; no clear D. The V and J ends lost 2 bases and 6 bases respectively, with 10 bases between them. Looked up from germline, CDR1 is MGHRA and CDR2 is YSYEKL. This CDR3 has 13 amino acids. CDR3 protein: CASSQYLLSEAFF. In nucleotides, the CDR3 is TGCGCCAGCAGCCAATACCTATTATCTGAAGCTTTCTTT.

This rearrangement joins TRBV9 to TRBJ2-7; 7 nucleotides align to TRBD2. The junction had 5 bases not matched to a gene; V was cut back by 5 bases and J by 0 bases. The CDR3 extends over 14 amino acids. CDR1 and CDR2 (germline): SGDLS, YYNGEE. The CDR3 DNA is TGTGCCAGCAGTTCTAGCGGCAGCTCCTACGAGCAGTACTTC. Protein product: CASSSSGSSYEQYF. Full variable domain (missing parts from reference TRBV9 and TRBJ2-7): DSGVTQTPKHLITATGQRVTLRCSPRSGDLSVYWYQQSLDQGLQFLIQYYNGEERAKGNILERFSAQQFPDLHSELNLSSLELGDSALYFCASSSSGSSYEQYFGPGTRLTVT.

CDR3 coding DNA: TGTGCCAGCAGGGTGGGGACAGTCTCCTACGAGCAGTACTTC. Residues: CASRVGTVSYEQYF. The gene calls are TRBV27 and TRBJ2-7, with 7 positions matching TRBD1. Germline V gives CDR1 MNHEY, CDR2 SMNVEV (reference sequence). The CDR3 covers 14 residues. V gave up 6 bases and J gave up 0 bases; unmatched junction bases: 5.

The gene calls are TRBV6-5 and TRBJ2-5; 7 nucleotides agree with TRBD2. This CDR3 region has 15 residues. J was trimmed by 5 bases and V by 6 bases; bases with no gene match: 12. Germline loops: CDR1 MNHEY, CDR2 SVGAGI. CDR3 nucleotides: TGTGCCAGCAGCCTATCGGGGGGTTCCTGGGAGACCCAGTACTTC. Protein sequence: CASSLSGGSWETQYF.

The chain uses TRBV6-1 and TRBJ2-5; 8 bases match TRBD1. The V and J ends lost 10 bases and 5 bases, in that order; junction bases with no gene match: 9. The CDR3 consists of 13 residues. Per germline, CDR1 MNHNS and CDR2 SASEGT. The CDR3 loop reads CAISRAGGETQYF. CDR3 coding DNA: TGTGCCATCTCCCGGGCAGGGGGCGAGACCCAGTACTTC.

This sequence joins TRBV27 and TRBJ2-5; 7 bases align to TRBD2. The J segment lost 5 bases and the V segment lost 6 bases, leaving 9 bases of the junction unmatched. CDR3 length: 14 amino acids. The germline CDR1 and CDR2 sequences are MNHEY and SMNVEV (reference sequence). Here the CDR3 DNA reads TGTGCCAGCAGCCGGGGCGGGAGTAGGGAGACCCAGTACTTC. This sequence encodes CASSRGGSRETQYF.

The rearrangement links TRBV5-5 to TRBJ2-7, with TRBD2 as a possible D gene (5 bases). CDR3 length: 12 amino acids. Trimming shortened V by 0 bases and J by 6 bases, and 7 bases separated the two germline ends. CDR1 is SGHKS and CDR2 is YYEKEE in the germline V gene (reference sequence). CDR3 DNA sequence: TGTGCCAGCAGCTTGGACGGGATCGAGCAGTACTTC. Translation gives CASSLDGIEQYF.

The genes are TRBV5-1 and TRBJ2-7, with D possibly being TRBD1 (6 bases). Trimming pared 0 bases from V and 3 bases from J, leaving 16 bases between. Germline values: CDR1 SGHRS, CDR2 YFSETQ. This CDR3 has 16 amino acids. CDR3 DNA sequence: TGCGCCAGCAGCTTGGGCAGGGGACCTACTATCTACGAGCAGTACTTC. This encodes CASSLGRGPTIYEQYF.

The chain couples TRBV7-5 to TRBJ2-5; TRBD2 is the table's D call, not checked against the DNA. TRBV7-5 is an annotated pseudogene. CDR3 length: 16 residues. The CDR3 nucleotides read TGTGCCAGAAGCTTAGCGACTAGCGGGAGGGCTGAGACCCAGTACTTC. Translating it yields CARSLATSGRAETQYF.